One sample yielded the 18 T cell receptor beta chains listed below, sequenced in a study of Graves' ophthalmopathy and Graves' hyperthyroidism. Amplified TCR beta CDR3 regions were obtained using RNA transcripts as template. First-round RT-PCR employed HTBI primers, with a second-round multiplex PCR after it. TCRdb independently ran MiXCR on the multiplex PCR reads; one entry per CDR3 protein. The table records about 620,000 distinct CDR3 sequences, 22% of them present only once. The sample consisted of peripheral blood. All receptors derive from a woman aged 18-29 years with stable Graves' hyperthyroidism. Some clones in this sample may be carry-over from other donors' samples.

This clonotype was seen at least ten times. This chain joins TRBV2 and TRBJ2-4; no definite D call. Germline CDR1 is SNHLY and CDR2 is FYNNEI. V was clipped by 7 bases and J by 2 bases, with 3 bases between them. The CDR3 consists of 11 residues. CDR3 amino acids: CASTSKNIQYF. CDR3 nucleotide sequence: TGTGCCAGCACATCCAAAAACATTCAGTACTTC.

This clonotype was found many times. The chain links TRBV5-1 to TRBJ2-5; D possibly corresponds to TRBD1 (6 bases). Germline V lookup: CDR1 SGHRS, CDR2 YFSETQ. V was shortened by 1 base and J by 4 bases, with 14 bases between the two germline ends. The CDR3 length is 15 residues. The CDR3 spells CASSLTNRDRETQYF. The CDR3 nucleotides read TGCGCCAGCAGCTTGACGAACAGGGATAGAGAGACCCAGTACTTC.

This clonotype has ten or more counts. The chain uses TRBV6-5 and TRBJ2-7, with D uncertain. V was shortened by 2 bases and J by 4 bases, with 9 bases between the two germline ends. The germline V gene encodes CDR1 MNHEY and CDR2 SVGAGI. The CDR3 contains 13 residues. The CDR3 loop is CASSYAASYEQYF. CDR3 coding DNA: TGTGCCAGCAGTTACGCGGCATCGTACGAGCAGTACTTC.

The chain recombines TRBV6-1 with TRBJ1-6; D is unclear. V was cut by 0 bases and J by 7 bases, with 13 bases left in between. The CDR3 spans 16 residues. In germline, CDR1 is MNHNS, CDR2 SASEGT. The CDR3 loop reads CASSEAIGVPNSPLHF. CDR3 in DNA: TGTGCCAGCAGTGAAGCGATCGGGGTTCCCAATTCACCCCTCCACTTT.

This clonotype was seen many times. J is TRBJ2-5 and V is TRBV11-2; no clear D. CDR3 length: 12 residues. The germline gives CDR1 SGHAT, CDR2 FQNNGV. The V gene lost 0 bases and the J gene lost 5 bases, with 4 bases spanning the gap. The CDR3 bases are TGTGCCAGCAGCTTAGATGCGGAGACCCAGTACTTC. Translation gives CASSLDAETQYF. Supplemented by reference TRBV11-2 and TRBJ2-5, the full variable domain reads EAGVAQSPRYKIIEKRQSVAFWCNPISGHATLYWYQQILGQGPKLLIQFQNNGVVDDSQLPKDRFSAERLKGVDSTLKIQPAKLEDSAVYLCASSLDAETQYFGPGTRLLVL.

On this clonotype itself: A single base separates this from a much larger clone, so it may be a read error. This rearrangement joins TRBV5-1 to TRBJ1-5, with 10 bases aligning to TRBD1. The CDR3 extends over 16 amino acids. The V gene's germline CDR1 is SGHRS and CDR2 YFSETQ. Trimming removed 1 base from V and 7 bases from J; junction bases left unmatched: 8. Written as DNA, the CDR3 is TGCGCCAGCAGCTTGAAGGGGACAGGGGTTGGACAGCCCCAGCATTTT. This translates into CASSLKGTGVGQPQHF.

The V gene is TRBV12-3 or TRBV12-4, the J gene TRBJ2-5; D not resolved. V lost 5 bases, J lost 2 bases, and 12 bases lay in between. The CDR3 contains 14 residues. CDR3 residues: CASSPSNQQETQYF. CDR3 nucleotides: TGTGCCAGCAGTCCATCTAACCAGCAAGAGACCCAGTACTTC.

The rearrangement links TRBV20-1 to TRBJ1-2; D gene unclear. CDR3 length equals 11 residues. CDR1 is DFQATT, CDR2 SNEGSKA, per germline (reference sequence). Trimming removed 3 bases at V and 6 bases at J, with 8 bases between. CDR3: CSASGNDGYTF. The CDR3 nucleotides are TGCAGTGCTAGCGGGAATGATGGCTACACCTTC.

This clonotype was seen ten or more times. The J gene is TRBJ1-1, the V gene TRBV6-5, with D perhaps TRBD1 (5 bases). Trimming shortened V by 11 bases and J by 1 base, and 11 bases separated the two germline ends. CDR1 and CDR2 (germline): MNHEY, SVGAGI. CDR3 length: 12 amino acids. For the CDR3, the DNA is TGTGCCGGGGGGGAAGAGAACACTGAAGCTTTCTTT. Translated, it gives CAGGEENTEAFF.

CDR3 in amino acids: CASSYGGFEQYF. The CDR3 nucleotides are TGTGCCAGCAGTTATGGGGGGTTCGAGCAGTACTTC. The genes are TRBV6-5 and TRBJ2-7; a possible D gene is TRBD2 (6 bases). V dropped 3 bases and J dropped 6 bases, with 9 bases sitting between them. The length of the CDR3 is 12 residues. The V gene's germline CDR1 is MNHEY and CDR2 SVGAGI.

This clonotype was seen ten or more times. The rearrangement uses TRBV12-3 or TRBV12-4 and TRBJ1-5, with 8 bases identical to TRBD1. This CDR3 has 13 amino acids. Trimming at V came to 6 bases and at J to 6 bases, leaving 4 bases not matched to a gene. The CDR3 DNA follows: TGTGCCAGCAGGGGACAGGAGAGTCAGCCCCAGCATTTT. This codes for CASRGQESQPQHF.

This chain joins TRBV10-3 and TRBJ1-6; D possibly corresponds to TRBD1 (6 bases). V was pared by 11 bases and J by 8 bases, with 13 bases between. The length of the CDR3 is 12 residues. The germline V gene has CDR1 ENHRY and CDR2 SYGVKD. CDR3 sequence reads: CASWDNDSPLHF. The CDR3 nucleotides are TGTGCCTCATGGGACAACGATTCACCCCTCCACTTT.

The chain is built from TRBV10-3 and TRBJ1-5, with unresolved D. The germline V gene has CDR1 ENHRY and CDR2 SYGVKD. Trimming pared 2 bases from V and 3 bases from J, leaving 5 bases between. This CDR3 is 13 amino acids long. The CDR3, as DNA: TGTGCCATCAGTGAGGGTTACAATCAGCCCCAGCATTTT. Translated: CAISEGYNQPQHF.

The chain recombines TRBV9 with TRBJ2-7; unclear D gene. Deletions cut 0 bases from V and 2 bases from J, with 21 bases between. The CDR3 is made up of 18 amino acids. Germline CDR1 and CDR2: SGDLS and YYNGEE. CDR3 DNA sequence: TGTGCCAGCAGCGTAGGAGGAATAGTAGGGAACCCGCCCTACGAGCAGTACTTC. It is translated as CASSVGGIVGNPPYEQYF.

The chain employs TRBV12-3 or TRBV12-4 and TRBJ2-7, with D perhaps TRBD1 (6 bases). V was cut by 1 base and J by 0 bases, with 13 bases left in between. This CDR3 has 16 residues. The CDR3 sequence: CASSLGPRGPSYEQYF. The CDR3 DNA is TGTGCCAGCAGTTTAGGCCCCAGGGGACCCTCCTACGAGCAGTACTTC.

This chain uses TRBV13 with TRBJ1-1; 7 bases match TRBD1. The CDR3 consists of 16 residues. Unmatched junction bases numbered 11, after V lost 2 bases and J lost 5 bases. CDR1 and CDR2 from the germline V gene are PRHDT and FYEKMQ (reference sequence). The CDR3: CASSLRQGSYMTEAFF. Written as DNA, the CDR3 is TGTGCCAGCAGCTTAAGACAGGGTAGTTATATGACTGAAGCTTTCTTT.

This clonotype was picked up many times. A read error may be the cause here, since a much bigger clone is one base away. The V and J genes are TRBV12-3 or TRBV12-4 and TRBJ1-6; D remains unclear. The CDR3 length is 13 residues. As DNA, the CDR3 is TGTGCCGGCAGTTCGAAGAATAATTCACCCCTCCACTTT. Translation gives CAGSSKNNSPLHF.

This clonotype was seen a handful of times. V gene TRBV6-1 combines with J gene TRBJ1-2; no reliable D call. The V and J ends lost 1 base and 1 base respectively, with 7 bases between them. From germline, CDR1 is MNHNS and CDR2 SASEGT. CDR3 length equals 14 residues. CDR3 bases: TGTGCCAGCAGTGAAGAGAGGGTTAACTATGGCTACACCTTC. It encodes CASSEERVNYGYTF.